These T cell receptor beta chains were read from a single sample in a study of T-cell reconstitution after alpha-beta-depleted transplantation in children. TCRdb reprocessed the PCR reads via MiXCR and lists one record per CDR3 protein. The table records 250,000 to 400,000 distinct CDR3 sequences, approximately 23% of them present only once. The sequences come from PBMCs, mostly from graft donor cells, collected 180 days after TCRalphabeta/CD19-depleted stem cell transplant. These receptors were collected from a male patient between 10 and 17 years old who had a stem cell transplant for acute lymphoblastic leukemia, so the T cells may come from the graft donor. The conserved cysteine and the conserved F or W are not part of the CDR3 here.

12,TRBV27,TRBJ1-5,ASSPTGRRQPQH
11,TRBV24-1,TRBJ2-1,ATSDPPGNEQF
15,TRBV12-3/TRBV12-4,TRBJ2-7,ASSRGTGPWTTYEQY
10,TRBV12-3/TRBV12-4,TRBJ1-2,ASNQGAYGYT
11,TRBV30,TRBJ2-3,AWSVDGADTQY
13,TRBV7-6,TRBJ2-7,ASSLAGTGIHEQY
14,TRBV6-5,TRBJ1-1,ASSYGVGGLNTEAF
14,TRBV5-1,TRBJ1-1,ASSPPSGVQNTEAF
14,TRBV20-1,TRBJ2-7,SASDTTWGGYYEQY
12,TRBV7-6,TRBJ1-2,ASSLLGVEYGYT
13,TRBV7-9,TRBJ1-3,ASGKTGLSGNTIY
13,TRBV18,TRBJ1-5,ASSRAGQGNQPQH
14,TRBV9,TRBJ2-7,ASSVGPRGISYEQY
14,TRBV7-8,TRBJ2-1,ASSLVGTGYDNEQF
10,TRBV5-1,TRBJ2-1,ASSSTESEQF
10,TRBV10-3,TRBJ2-7,AISESSYEQY
13,TRBV7-3,TRBJ2-1,ASSSQFGLGNEQF
11,TRBV28,TRBJ1-4,ATTGQGGEKLF
13,TRBV27,TRBJ1-2,ASRKTGSFNYGYT
12,TRBV29-1,TRBJ1-2,SVAGQGAGKGYT
13,TRBV20-1,TRBJ2-7,SARDRLAGAYEQY
12,TRBV5-1,TRBJ1-2,ASSLRDRAHGYT
12,TRBV6-1,TRBJ2-1,ASSPPAGVDEQF
13,TRBV29-1,TRBJ1-4,SVVGGTRRNEKLF
14,TRBV5-1,TRBJ2-1,ASSPQGARSYNEQF
14,TRBV12-3/TRBV12-4,TRBJ2-1,ASSLSGSSSYNEQF
14,TRBV3-1,TRBJ2-1,ASSSLSGFYRNEQF
15,TRBV18,TRBJ2-3,ASSPPGTGISTDTQY
13,TRBV6-5,TRBJ2-6,ASSWDPGLANVLT
14,TRBV6-4,TRBJ2-1,ASSDLAGRSYNEQF
16,TRBV7-8,TRBJ1-5,ASSLAGLGGRANQPQH
12,TRBV7-3,TRBJ2-7,ASSLYAGNYEQY
13,TRBV11-2,TRBJ2-1,ASSPRLAQYNEQF
13,TRBV6-5,TRBJ1-4,ASSSRTAINEKLF
13,TRBV6-5,TRBJ2-7,ASSYSGGGSYEQY
11,TRBV28,TRBJ2-1,ASSLRGDNEQF
14,TRBV6-1,TRBJ2-4,ASSEVMDLAKNIQY
9,TRBV5-4,TRBJ2-5,ASSFPGTQY
13,TRBV9,TRBJ2-1,ASSVELAAYNEQF
14,TRBV6-5,TRBJ2-7,ASSYSGAGGSYEQY
14,TRBV29-1,TRBJ2-1,SVEDRKRDPYNEQF
13,TRBV6-5,TRBJ1-5,ASSYFGDRDQPQH
12,TRBV20-1,TRBJ2-4,SATGRPLKNIQY
13,TRBV7-9,TRBJ1-4,ASSPTGDGSTGLF
13,TRBV7-6,TRBJ2-5,ASSPLWTDQETQY
13,TRBV11-2,TRBJ2-1,ASSPTSGKGNEQF
12,TRBV20-1,TRBJ2-3,SAPAGVRTDTQY
11,TRBV29-1,TRBJ2-2,SVEGKNTGELF
14,TRBV7-6,TRBJ2-1,ASSLVSGLPYNEQF
14,TRBV11-2,TRBJ2-2,ASSPRPGTSTGELF
16,TRBV4-1,TRBJ1-2,ASSPNPPWGRYGYGYT
13,TRBV7-9,TRBJ2-7,ASKGQGSSSYEQY